A selection of T cell receptor beta chains follows, all from one sample in a study of blood T cell repertoires in COVID-19. Libraries were prepared by immunoSEQ multiplex PCR; TCRdb keeps only in-frame clonotypes and omits some of them. The sample includes a few hundred thousand clones, over 75% of them seen just once. The material sequenced was PBMCs or T cells enriched from blood (not recorded which). All receptors derive from a woman aged 18-30 years who had recovered from COVID-19. CDR3s include the opening cysteine and the closing phenylalanine or tryptophan. Fields, in order: V gene, clone size, J gene, D gene, CDR3 DNA, CDR3 protein. The D gene is left open where the match is weak. Rows give clone size only sometimes, using once, few, many, or a class for an expanded clone.

V gene: TRBV13
clone size: NA
J gene: TRBJ1-1
D gene: NA
CDR3 DNA: TGTGCCAGCAGCTTAAAACCGTCCGGGAACACTGAAGCTTTCTTT
CDR3 protein: CASSLKPSGNTEAFF

V gene: TRBV27
clone size: NA
J gene: TRBJ1-1
D gene: TRBD1
CDR3 DNA: TGTGCCAGCACCTTCTCGGGGACAGTGACTGAAGCTTTCTTT
CDR3 protein: CASTFSGTVTEAFF

V gene: TRBV6-2/TRBV6-3
clone size: NA
J gene: TRBJ2-3
D gene: TRBD2
CDR3 DNA: TGTGCCAGCAGTTGGCTGCGTTGGAGCGGGAAAACAGATACGCAGTATTTT
CDR3 protein: CASSWLRWSGKTDTQYF

V gene: TRBV3-1/TRBV3-2
clone size: NA
J gene: TRBJ1-5
D gene: TRBD1
CDR3 DNA: TGTGCCAGCAGCCTGGATCAGGGGGACAATCAGCCCCAGCATTTT
CDR3 protein: CASSLDQGDNQPQHF

V gene: TRBV5-4
clone size: NA
J gene: TRBJ2-2
D gene: NA
CDR3 DNA: TGTGCCAGCAGCTTGGACCAAGCCTTAACCGGGGAGCTGTTTTTT
CDR3 protein: CASSLDQALTGELFF

V gene: TRBV24-1
clone size: NA
J gene: TRBJ2-2
D gene: TRBD2
CDR3 DNA: TGTGCCACCAGGGCGGGACTAGCGACCGGGGAGCTGTTTTTT
CDR3 protein: CATRAGLATGELFF

V gene: TRBV7-9
clone size: NA
J gene: TRBJ2-1
D gene: NA
CDR3 DNA: TGTGCCAGCAGCTCCCTCGGGGGCTCCTACAATGAGCAGTTCTTC
CDR3 protein: CASSSLGGSYNEQFF

V gene: TRBV9
clone size: NA
J gene: TRBJ2-3
D gene: TRBD1
CDR3 DNA: TGTGCCAGCAGTATACAGGGGGCTTCCACAGATACGCAGTATTTT
CDR3 protein: CASSIQGASTDTQYF

V gene: TRBV7-7
clone size: few
J gene: TRBJ1-1
D gene: NA
CDR3 DNA: TGTGCTAGCAGCTTATCAGAGAACACTGAAGCTTTCTTT
CDR3 protein: CASSLSENTEAFF

V gene: TRBV7-6
clone size: NA
J gene: TRBJ1-1
D gene: NA
CDR3 DNA: TGTGCCAGCAGCTTTAAAATGAACACTGAAGCTTTCTTT
CDR3 protein: CASSFKMNTEAFF

V gene: TRBV5-1
clone size: NA
J gene: TRBJ2-5
D gene: NA
CDR3 DNA: TGCGCCAGCAGTAAGACAGAACTTCAAGAGACCCAGTACTTC
CDR3 protein: CASSKTELQETQYF

V gene: TRBV7-9
clone size: NA
J gene: TRBJ2-3
D gene: TRBD2
CDR3 DNA: TGTGCCAGCAGCGCAAGAAGGACTAGCGGGAGGGGCACAGATACGCAGTATTTT
CDR3 protein: CASSARRTSGRGTDTQYF

V gene: TRBV30
clone size: NA
J gene: TRBJ1-2
D gene: NA
CDR3 DNA: TGTGCCTGGAGATTCCTTGGTCCGAGGGATGGCTACACCTTC
CDR3 protein: CAWRFLGPRDGYTF

V gene: TRBV4-1
clone size: NA
J gene: TRBJ2-5
D gene: TRBD2
CDR3 DNA: TGCGCCAGCAGCCCGGCGGGACTACGTCAAGAGACCCAGTACTTC
CDR3 protein: CASSPAGLRQETQYF

V gene: TRBV27
clone size: NA
J gene: TRBJ2-2
D gene: TRBD1
CDR3 DNA: TGTGCCAGCAGGTCAGGGGGGACAGGGATTACCGGGGAGCTGTTTTTT
CDR3 protein: CASRSGGTGITGELFF

V gene: TRBV19
clone size: NA
J gene: TRBJ1-2
D gene: TRBD1
CDR3 DNA: TGTGCCAGTAGCTACAGGGGTGGTGCCGTTTCACACAACTATGGCTACACCTTC
CDR3 protein: CASSYRGGAVSHNYGYTF

V gene: TRBV3-1/TRBV3-2
clone size: NA
J gene: TRBJ1-2
D gene: TRBD1
CDR3 DNA: TGTGCCAGCAGCCAACGTGACAGGGGAGAGGGCTACACCTTC
CDR3 protein: CASSQRDRGEGYTF

V gene: TRBV10-3
clone size: NA
J gene: TRBJ1-1
D gene: TRBD1
CDR3 DNA: TGTGCCATCAGTCTTACAGGGGCAAACACTGAAGCTTTCTTT
CDR3 protein: CAISLTGANTEAFF

V gene: TRBV5-8
clone size: NA
J gene: TRBJ2-3
D gene: NA
CDR3 DNA: TGTGCCAGCAGCTTGGTTGATGGGCTGGGTACGCAGTATTTT
CDR3 protein: CASSLVDGLGTQYF

V gene: TRBV5-1
clone size: NA
J gene: TRBJ1-3
D gene: NA
CDR3 DNA: TGCGCCAGCAGGTTGTCTCGGGAGGGAAACACCATATATTTT
CDR3 protein: CASRLSREGNTIYF

V gene: TRBV27
clone size: NA
J gene: TRBJ1-5
D gene: NA
CDR3 DNA: TGTGCCAGTTCCGGGGGGCCCCAATTCCAGCCCCAGCATTTT
CDR3 protein: CASSGGPQFQPQHF

V gene: TRBV3-1/TRBV3-2
clone size: NA
J gene: TRBJ1-4
D gene: NA
CDR3 DNA: TGTGCCAGCAGCCAGTTAAATGAAAAACTGTTTTTT
CDR3 protein: CASSQLNEKLFF

V gene: TRBV11-2
clone size: NA
J gene: TRBJ2-7
D gene: NA
CDR3 DNA: TGTGCCAGCAGCTTAGGCCCGGGATTTCCCTACGAGCAGTACTTC
CDR3 protein: CASSLGPGFPYEQYF

V gene: TRBV24-1
clone size: NA
J gene: TRBJ2-3
D gene: NA
CDR3 DNA: TGTGCCACCGAGGACAGCTACACAGATACGCAGTATTTT
CDR3 protein: CATEDSYTDTQYF

V gene: TRBV5-4
clone size: few
J gene: TRBJ2-1
D gene: TRBD1
CDR3 DNA: TGTGCCAGCAGTCCCCGGGACAGGTTCAATGAGCAGTTCTTC
CDR3 protein: CASSPRDRFNEQFF

V gene: TRBV27
clone size: NA
J gene: TRBJ1-1
D gene: TRBD1
CDR3 DNA: TGTGCCAGCAGCCAGGGGGCGTACACTGAAGCTTTCTTT
CDR3 protein: CASSQGAYTEAFF

V gene: TRBV29-1
clone size: NA
J gene: TRBJ2-4
D gene: TRBD2
CDR3 DNA: TGCAGCGTTCAAACTAGCGGGAGGGCCACCAAAAACATTCAGTACTTC
CDR3 protein: CSVQTSGRATKNIQYF

V gene: TRBV7-3
clone size: NA
J gene: TRBJ2-3
D gene: TRBD1
CDR3 DNA: TGTGCCAGCAGCCCCTCCCGGACAGGGAGCACAGATACGCAGTATTTT
CDR3 protein: CASSPSRTGSTDTQYF

V gene: TRBV9
clone size: NA
J gene: TRBJ2-7
D gene: NA
CDR3 DNA: TGTGCCAGCAGCTTCAGCCCCGAGGAGGAGCAGTACTTC
CDR3 protein: CASSFSPEEEQYF

V gene: TRBV28
clone size: NA
J gene: TRBJ2-7
D gene: TRBD1
CDR3 DNA: TGTGCCAGCAGTCCCTACGGACAGGGTTTAGGCGAGCAGTACTTC
CDR3 protein: CASSPYGQGLGEQYF

V gene: TRBV7-9
clone size: few
J gene: TRBJ2-7
D gene: NA
CDR3 DNA: TGTGCCAGCAGCTTAGCTCAAAACGAGCAGTACTTC
CDR3 protein: CASSLAQNEQYF

V gene: TRBV18
clone size: NA
J gene: TRBJ2-5
D gene: TRBD2
CDR3 DNA: TGTGCCAGCTCACCACCGACTAGCCTTGAGACCCAGTACTTC
CDR3 protein: CASSPPTSLETQYF

V gene: TRBV2
clone size: NA
J gene: TRBJ1-5
D gene: TRBD1
CDR3 DNA: TGTGCCAGCACCCTGACAGGGGAAAATCAGCCCCAGCATTTT
CDR3 protein: CASTLTGENQPQHF

V gene: TRBV30
clone size: NA
J gene: TRBJ2-3
D gene: TRBD1
CDR3 DNA: TGTGCCTGGAGGGGGACAGGGTCATGGCCAGATACGCAGTATTTT
CDR3 protein: CAWRGTGSWPDTQYF

V gene: TRBV4-1
clone size: NA
J gene: TRBJ2-1
D gene: NA
CDR3 DNA: TGCGCCAGCAGCCAAGAGAACAGGGAGAATGAGCAGTTCTTC
CDR3 protein: CASSQENRENEQFF

V gene: TRBV12-3/TRBV12-4
clone size: NA
J gene: TRBJ1-1
D gene: NA
CDR3 DNA: TGTGCCAGCAGCCTCTACACTGAAGCTTTCTTT
CDR3 protein: CASSLYTEAFF

V gene: TRBV5-8
clone size: NA
J gene: TRBJ2-7
D gene: NA
CDR3 DNA: TGTGCCAGCAGCTTATTTACATACGAGCAGTACTTC
CDR3 protein: CASSLFTYEQYF

V gene: TRBV4-1
clone size: once
J gene: TRBJ1-4
D gene: NA
CDR3 DNA: TGCGCCAGCAGCCTCAAGCATCGAGAAACGACTAATGAAAAACTGTTTTTT
CDR3 protein: CASSLKHRETTNEKLFF

V gene: TRBV11-1
clone size: NA
J gene: TRBJ2-5
D gene: NA
CDR3 DNA: TGTGCCAGCAGCTTATCTAGGGGGTCGGGGGAGACCCAGTACTTC
CDR3 protein: CASSLSRGSGETQYF

V gene: TRBV29-1
clone size: NA
J gene: TRBJ1-4
D gene: NA
CDR3 DNA: TGCAGCGTCAGTGAGCGGACTAATGAAAAACTGTTTTTT
CDR3 protein: CSVSERTNEKLFF

V gene: TRBV12-3/TRBV12-4
clone size: NA
J gene: TRBJ1-1
D gene: NA
CDR3 DNA: TGTGCCAGCAGTTCAACTCAGGACACTGAAGCTTTCTTT
CDR3 protein: CASSSTQDTEAFF

V gene: TRBV19
clone size: NA
J gene: TRBJ1-5
D gene: NA
CDR3 DNA: TGTGCCAGTAGTCGTACAGGGAAAATTAATCAGCCCCAGCATTTT
CDR3 protein: CASSRTGKINQPQHF